This T cell receptor (beta chain) was sequenced in a study of blood T cell repertoires in COVID-19. Overall study context: Whether acute or convalescent, the COVID-19 samples came from the United States, Italy and Spain.

Profiling relied on immunoSEQ multiplex PCR, and the TCRdb table lists in-frame clones only, not all of them. Seen here are over 200,000 clones, over 75% observed once, and the top ten hold approximately 2.3%. This clone was seen just once. Other DNA sequences in the sample encode the same CDR3. Deletions cut 3 bases from V and 5 bases from J, with 8 bases between. CDR3 length: 14 amino acids. Per germline, CDR1 KGHSH and CDR2 LQKENI. This sequence joins TRBV18 and TRBJ1-6; D call uncertain. Material for sequencing was peripheral blood. The sequence came from a woman aged 45-65 years with acute or convalescent COVID-19. CDR3 region: CASSPTGNNSPLHF. The CDR3 coding sequence is TGTGCCAGCTCACCGACCGGGAATAATTCACCCCTCCACTTT.